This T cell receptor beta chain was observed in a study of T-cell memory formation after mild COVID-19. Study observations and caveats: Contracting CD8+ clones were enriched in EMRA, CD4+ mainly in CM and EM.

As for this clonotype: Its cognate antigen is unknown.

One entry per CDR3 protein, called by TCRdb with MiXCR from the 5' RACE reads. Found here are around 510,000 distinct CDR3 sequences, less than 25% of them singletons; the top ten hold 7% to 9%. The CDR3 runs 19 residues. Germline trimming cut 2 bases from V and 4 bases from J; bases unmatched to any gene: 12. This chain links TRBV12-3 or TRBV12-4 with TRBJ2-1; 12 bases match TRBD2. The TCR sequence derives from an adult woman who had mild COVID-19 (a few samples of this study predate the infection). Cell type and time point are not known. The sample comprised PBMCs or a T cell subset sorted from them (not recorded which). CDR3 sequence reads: CASSLSSLAGGPEYNEQFF. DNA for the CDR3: TGTGCCAGCAGTTTATCTAGCCTAGCGGGGGGGCCGGAGTACAATGAGCAGTTCTTC.